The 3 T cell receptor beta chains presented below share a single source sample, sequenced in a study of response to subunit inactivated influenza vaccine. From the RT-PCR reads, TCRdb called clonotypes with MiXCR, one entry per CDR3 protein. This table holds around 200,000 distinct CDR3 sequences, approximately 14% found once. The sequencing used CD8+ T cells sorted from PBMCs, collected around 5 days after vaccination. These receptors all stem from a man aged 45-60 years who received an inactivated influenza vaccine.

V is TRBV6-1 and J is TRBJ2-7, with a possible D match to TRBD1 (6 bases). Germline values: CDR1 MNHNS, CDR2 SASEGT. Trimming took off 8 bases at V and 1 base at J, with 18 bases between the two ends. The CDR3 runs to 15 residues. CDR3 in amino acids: CASGLSRDTSYEQYF. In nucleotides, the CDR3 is TGTGCCAGCGGCTTATCCCGGGACACGTCCTACGAGCAGTACTTC.

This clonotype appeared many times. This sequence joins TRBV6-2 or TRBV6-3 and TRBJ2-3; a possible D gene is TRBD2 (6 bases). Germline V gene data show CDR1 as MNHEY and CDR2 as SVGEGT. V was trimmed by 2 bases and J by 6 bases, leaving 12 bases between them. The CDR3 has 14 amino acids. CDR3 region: CASSYVSSGDTQYF. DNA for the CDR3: TGTGCCAGCAGTTACGTTTCCAGCGGGGATACGCAGTATTTT.

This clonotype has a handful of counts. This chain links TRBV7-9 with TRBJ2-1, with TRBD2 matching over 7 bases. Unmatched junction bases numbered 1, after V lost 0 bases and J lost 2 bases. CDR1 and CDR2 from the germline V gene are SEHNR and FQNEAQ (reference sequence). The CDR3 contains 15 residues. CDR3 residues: CASSLASGPYNEQFF. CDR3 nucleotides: TGTGCCAGCAGCTTAGCTAGCGGGCCCTACAATGAGCAGTTCTTC.